This T cell receptor beta chain appears in the sequencing data of a study of blood T cells in healthy people across ages. Germline V gene sequence: CDR1 SGHTA, CDR2 FQGNSA. There are 19 residues in the CDR3. The V gene lost 2 bases and the J gene lost 3 bases, with 24 bases spanning the gap. Then a second PCR, running about 6 to 11 cycles, was carried out with a sample-barcoded 5' primer and a J-beta primer mix. Using its own MiXCR run on the 5' RACE reads, TCRdb lists one record per CDR3 protein. The sample consists of 800,000 or so distinct CDR3 sequences, 25% of them appearing once. This sample also belongs to another study, concerning T cells of mothers and their children.

Sample: blood. The source is a boy younger than 18 in good health. This chain links TRBV7-2 with TRBJ2-3; D is possibly TRBD1 or TRBD2 (6 bases each). CDR3 nucleotide sequence: TGTGCCAGCAGCTTAAGGAGGGGGATTCGACGTGACTTAACAGATACGCAGTATTTT. Amino acid sequence: CASSLRRGIRRDLTDTQYF. The complete variable domain, with remaining parts taken from reference TRBV7-2 and TRBJ2-3, reads GAGVSQSPSNKVTEKGKDVELRCDPISGHTALYWYRQSLGQGLEFLIYFQGNSAPDKSGLPSDRFSAERTGGSVSTLTIQRTQQEDSAVYLCASSLRRGIRRDLTDTQYFGPGTRLTVL.